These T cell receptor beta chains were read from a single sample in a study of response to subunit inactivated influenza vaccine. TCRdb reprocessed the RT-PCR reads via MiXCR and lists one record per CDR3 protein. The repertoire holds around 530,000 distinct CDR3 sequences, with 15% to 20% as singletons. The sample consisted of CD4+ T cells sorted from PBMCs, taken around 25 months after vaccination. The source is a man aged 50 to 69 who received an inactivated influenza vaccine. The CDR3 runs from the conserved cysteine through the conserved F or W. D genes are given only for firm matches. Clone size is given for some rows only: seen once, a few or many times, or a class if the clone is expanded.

CDR3nt: TGTGCCAGCAGCCAAGATGGAGCTACCTCGCAGTATTTT
CDR3aa: CASSQDGATSQYF
v_gene: TRBV14
d_gene: NA
j_gene: TRBJ2-3
abundance: few

CDR3nt: TGCGCCAGCAGCCTGGCTGGGACACCATCCAATGGCTACACCTTC
CDR3aa: CASSLAGTPSNGYTF
v_gene: TRBV5-1
d_gene: NA
j_gene: TRBJ1-2
abundance: few

CDR3nt: TGTGCCAGCACGTCGACAGGGGGAGGTTCACCCCTCCACTTT
CDR3aa: CASTSTGGGSPLHF
v_gene: TRBV12-3/TRBV12-4
d_gene: TRBD1
j_gene: TRBJ1-6
abundance: few

CDR3nt: TGTGCCAGCAGTTTAGCGGGGGGTGGGGACACTGAAGCTTTCTTT
CDR3aa: CASSLAGGGDTEAFF
v_gene: TRBV12-3/TRBV12-4
d_gene: NA
j_gene: TRBJ1-1
abundance: few

CDR3nt: TGCAGTCAAGGGCTAGCGGGTGCAGATACGCAGTATTTT
CDR3aa: CSQGLAGADTQYF
v_gene: TRBV20-1
d_gene: TRBD2
j_gene: TRBJ2-3
abundance: once

CDR3nt: TGTGCCAGCGGGAGGCCAGGGGGACTGAACGAGCAGTACTTC
CDR3aa: CASGRPGGLNEQYF
v_gene: TRBV6-1
d_gene: NA
j_gene: TRBJ2-7
abundance: NA

CDR3nt: TGCAGTGCTAGACCGGGACAGGGTATGAATTCACCCCTCCACTTT
CDR3aa: CSARPGQGMNSPLHF
v_gene: TRBV20-1
d_gene: TRBD1
j_gene: TRBJ1-6
abundance: many

CDR3nt: TGCAGTGCTAGCTTTCAGGGACTTAACTATGGCTACACCTTC
CDR3aa: CSASFQGLNYGYTF
v_gene: TRBV20-1
d_gene: NA
j_gene: TRBJ1-2
abundance: NA

CDR3nt: TGTGCCAGCAGCGTAGGGGCCAGGAGCAATGAGCAGTTCTTC
CDR3aa: CASSVGARSNEQFF
v_gene: TRBV9
d_gene: NA
j_gene: TRBJ2-1
abundance: NA

CDR3nt: TGTGCCAGCAGTGGTGACGGGAGGAGAAATGAGCAGTTCTTC
CDR3aa: CASSGDGRRNEQFF
v_gene: TRBV28
d_gene: TRBD2
j_gene: TRBJ2-1
abundance: NA

CDR3nt: TGCGCCAGCAGCCCGGGACCTGAAGAGACCCAGTACTTC
CDR3aa: CASSPGPEETQYF
v_gene: TRBV5-1
d_gene: NA
j_gene: TRBJ2-5
abundance: NA

CDR3nt: TGTGCCAGCAGACGAACAGGGGCGGGTTTAGGTACGCAGTATTTT
CDR3aa: CASRRTGAGLGTQYF
v_gene: TRBV7-2
d_gene: TRBD1
j_gene: TRBJ2-3
abundance: few

CDR3nt: TGTGCCAGCAGAACCCTAGCCGGGGAGCTGTTTTTT
CDR3aa: CASRTLAGELFF
v_gene: TRBV5-6
d_gene: NA
j_gene: TRBJ2-2
abundance: NA

CDR3nt: TGCGCCAGCAGCTGGGGGACAGGGTCTCGTGAAAAACTGTTTTTT
CDR3aa: CASSWGTGSREKLFF
v_gene: TRBV5-1
d_gene: TRBD1
j_gene: TRBJ1-4
abundance: NA

CDR3nt: TGTGCCAGCAGTTTAAGGGCGGGAGGGTCCAATGAGCAGTTCTTC
CDR3aa: CASSLRAGGSNEQFF
v_gene: TRBV12-3/TRBV12-4
d_gene: TRBD2
j_gene: TRBJ2-1
abundance: many

CDR3nt: TGTGCCAGCAGCGTCGGGAGACAGGGAGGCGAGCAGTACTTC
CDR3aa: CASSVGRQGGEQYF
v_gene: TRBV11-2
d_gene: NA
j_gene: TRBJ2-7
abundance: few

CDR3nt: TGTGCCAGCAGCTTAGCTCCTGAAGAGACCCAGTACTTC
CDR3aa: CASSLAPEETQYF
v_gene: TRBV11-2
d_gene: NA
j_gene: TRBJ2-5
abundance: few

CDR3nt: TGCAGTGCTAGAAGAGGGGGGCCCTCCTCCTACAATGAGCAGTTCTTC
CDR3aa: CSARRGGPSSYNEQFF
v_gene: TRBV20-1
d_gene: NA
j_gene: TRBJ2-1
abundance: few

CDR3nt: TGTGCCAGCAGCCAAAAATCTCCGGGCTCCATCCTTAGCTCTGGGGCCAACGTCCTGACTTTC
CDR3aa: CASSQKSPGSILSSGANVLTF
v_gene: TRBV14
d_gene: NA
j_gene: TRBJ2-6
abundance: many

CDR3nt: TGCAGCGTTCGGACAGGGGGTAACACCGGGGAGCTGTTTTTT
CDR3aa: CSVRTGGNTGELFF
v_gene: TRBV29-1
d_gene: TRBD1
j_gene: TRBJ2-2
abundance: NA

CDR3nt: TGTGCCAGCGTAGGGACAGAGAACACCGGGGAGCTGTTTTTT
CDR3aa: CASVGTENTGELFF
v_gene: TRBV6-1
d_gene: TRBD1
j_gene: TRBJ2-2
abundance: NA

CDR3nt: TGCGCCAGCAGCTGGGGACAGGGATCCAAAGAGACCCAGTACTTC
CDR3aa: CASSWGQGSKETQYF
v_gene: TRBV5-1
d_gene: TRBD1
j_gene: TRBJ2-5
abundance: few

CDR3nt: TGTGCCAGCACCCCTAGCGGACGATACAATGAGCAGTTCTTC
CDR3aa: CASTPSGRYNEQFF
v_gene: TRBV12-3/TRBV12-4
d_gene: TRBD2
j_gene: TRBJ2-1
abundance: few

CDR3nt: TGCGCCAGCAGCTGGGGGGGACTAGCGGAAGAGACCCAGTACTTC
CDR3aa: CASSWGGLAEETQYF
v_gene: TRBV5-1
d_gene: TRBD2
j_gene: TRBJ2-5
abundance: few

CDR3nt: TGTGCCAGCAGCTTAGCAGGGGCGTCAAACAATGAGCAGTTCTTC
CDR3aa: CASSLAGASNNEQFF
v_gene: TRBV7-2
d_gene: NA
j_gene: TRBJ2-1
abundance: NA

CDR3nt: TGCAGTGCTATTGGGAGGGACCCACCCTACGAGCAGTACTTC
CDR3aa: CSAIGRDPPYEQYF
v_gene: TRBV20-1
d_gene: TRBD2
j_gene: TRBJ2-7
abundance: NA

CDR3nt: TGTGCCAGCAGCTTAGGATCCACAGGAAGCCAAGAGACCCAGTACTTC
CDR3aa: CASSLGSTGSQETQYF
v_gene: TRBV7-9
d_gene: NA
j_gene: TRBJ2-5
abundance: NA

CDR3nt: TGTGCCAGCGGTCGCTCGCCAGGCCAGGCGTATACCTTC
CDR3aa: CASGRSPGQAYTF
v_gene: TRBV28
d_gene: NA
j_gene: TRBJ1-2
abundance: few